The rows below give T cell receptor beta chains drawn from one sample of a study of cytomegalovirus exposure and HLA in healthy donors. Repertoires were generated with immunoSEQ multiplex PCR, while TCRdb's copy carries only in-frame clones and drops some. The table shows about 140,000 clones, with 70% to 85% occurring only once. Sequenced: PBMCs. These receptors came from a man aged 30 to 45 in good health and CMV-seropositive. Each CDR3 is given with its conserved first and last residue. Fields, in order: D gene, J gene, V gene, clone size, CDR3 protein, CDR3 DNA. The D gene is left open where the match is weak. Clone size is given for some rows only: seen once, a few or many times, or a class if the clone is expanded.

>NA|TRBJ2-2|TRBV28|NA
CASSTWGKNTGELFF
TGTGCCAGCAGCACATGGGGCAAAAACACCGGGGAGCTGTTTTTT
>TRBD1|TRBJ2-3|TRBV10-1|NA
CATKQLRGRADTQYF
TGCGCCACTAAGCAGTTGAGGGGGCGGGCAGATACGCAGTATTTT
>TRBD1|TRBJ2-3|TRBV6-1|NA
CASREPGQGAKDTQYF
TGTGCCAGCAGAGAACCGGGACAGGGGGCAAAAGATACGCAGTATTTT
>TRBD2|TRBJ2-5|TRBV11-1|NA
CASSLGLAGIGETQYF
TGTGCCAGCAGCCTGGGACTAGCGGGAATCGGAGAGACCCAGTACTTC
>TRBD1|TRBJ1-6|TRBV28|NA
CASISQGAGSPLHF
TGTGCCAGCATATCTCAGGGGGCCGGCTCACCCCTCCACTTT
>TRBD2|TRBJ2-1|TRBV27|few
CASSLWAGGGYEQFF
TGTGCCAGCAGTTTATGGGCGGGAGGGGGGTATGAGCAGTTCTTC
>TRBD2|TRBJ2-7|TRBV7-3|NA
CASSPGLAGGLQYF
TGTGCCAGCAGCCCCGGACTAGCGGGAGGGCTACAGTACTTC
>TRBD2|TRBJ2-7|TRBV11-2|NA
CASSLVAGESYEQYF
TGTGCCAGCAGCTTAGTAGCGGGAGAGTCCTACGAGCAGTACTTC
>NA|TRBJ1-1|TRBV10-3|NA
CAISDPTGPDTEAFF
TGTGCCATCAGTGATCCAACAGGGCCCGACACTGAAGCTTTCTTT
>NA|TRBJ2-2|TRBV18|NA
CASTPGEANTGELFF
TGTGCCAGCACCCCCGGGGAAGCGAACACCGGGGAGCTGTTTTTT
>TRBD1|TRBJ2-5|TRBV2|NA
CASNLDRQETQYF
TGTGCCAGCAATTTGGACAGGCAAGAGACCCAGTACTTC
>TRBD1|TRBJ2-7|TRBV7-8|NA
CASSLAGTGSYEQYF
TGTGCCAGCAGCTTGGCCGGGACAGGGTCCTACGAGCAGTACTTC
>TRBD2|TRBJ2-2|TRBV28|NA
CAARKSGIHTGELFF
TGTGCCGCCCGGAAGAGCGGGATCCACACCGGGGAGCTGTTTTTT
>NA|TRBJ1-1|TRBV27|NA
CASSFSGNTEAFF
TGTGCCAGCAGTTTCAGCGGTAACACTGAAGCTTTCTTT
>NA|TRBJ1-4|TRBV7-8|few
CASSERQPREKLFF
TGTGCCAGCAGCGAAAGACAGCCGAGGGAAAAACTGTTTTTT
>TRBD1|TRBJ1-4|TRBV25-1|NA
CASSRRTGGGTEKLFF
TGTGCCAGCAGCAGAAGGACAGGGGGCGGGACTGAAAAACTGTTTTTT
>NA|TRBJ2-3|TRBV5-4|NA
CASSLETRTDTQYF
TGTGCCAGCAGCTTAGAAACCAGGACAGATACGCAGTATTTT
>NA|TRBJ1-2|TRBV7-9|few
CASSSTFTENYGYTF
TGTGCCAGCAGCTCAACCTTCACTGAGAACTATGGCTACACCTTC
>TRBD2|TRBJ2-7|TRBV7-9|NA
CASSLEGSGEASYEQYF
TGTGCCAGCAGCTTAGAGGGTAGCGGGGAGGCCTCCTACGAGCAGTACTTC
>TRBD1|TRBJ1-1|TRBV18|once
CASSPGQGAAEAFF
TGTGCCAGCTCACCGGGCCAGGGGGCCGCTGAAGCTTTCTTT
>NA|TRBJ1-1|TRBV15|NA
CATSRDWAGGTEAFF
TGTGCCACCAGCAGAGATTGGGCCGGGGGAACTGAAGCTTTCTTT
>NA|TRBJ2-1|TRBV15|NA
CATSSRGGPYNEQFF
TGTGCCACCAGCTCCCGTGGGGGCCCCTACAATGAGCAGTTCTTC
>TRBD2|TRBJ2-1|TRBV2|NA
CASSLPGLANNEQFF
TGTGCCAGCAGTCTCCCGGGACTAGCCAACAATGAGCAGTTCTTC
>TRBD2|TRBJ2-1|TRBV15|NA
CATSRDWVAGVNEQFF
TGTGCCACCAGCAGAGATTGGGTAGCGGGGGTTAATGAGCAGTTCTTC
>NA|TRBJ1-4|TRBV5-1|NA
CASSVSSSNEKLFF
TGCGCCTCCAGCGTCTCCAGTTCTAATGAAAAACTGTTTTTT
>TRBD2|TRBJ2-7|TRBV15|many
CATSPGLAVSYEQYF
TGTGCCACCAGTCCCGGACTAGCGGTCTCCTACGAGCAGTACTTC
>NA|TRBJ1-4|TRBV5-1|few
CASSPGAGEKLFF
TGCGCCAGCAGCCCAGGGGCGGGTGAAAAACTGTTTTTT
>NA|TRBJ2-7|TRBV7-8|NA
CASGGAFNEQYF
TGTGCCAGCGGCGGGGCGTTCAACGAGCAGTACTTC
>NA|TRBJ2-1|TRBV7-9|few
CASRIEGGGGNEQFF
TGTGCCAGCAGGATAGAAGGGGGAGGGGGAAATGAGCAGTTCTTC
>TRBD2|TRBJ2-3|TRBV7-2|NA
CASSLGGVTDTQYF
TGTGCCAGCAGCCTGGGGGGGGTAACAGATACGCAGTATTTT
>NA|TRBJ2-2|TRBV2|NA
CASSEFQALNTGELFF
TGTGCCAGCAGTGAGTTTCAAGCCCTAAACACCGGGGAGCTGTTTTTT
>NA|TRBJ1-3|TRBV4-1|NA
CASSQEIQGFGNTIYF
TGCGCCAGCAGCCAAGAGATCCAGGGGTTCGGAAACACCATATATTTT
>TRBD1|TRBJ1-5|TRBV28|NA
CASSSRGHQPQHF
TGTGCCAGCAGTAGCAGGGGGCATCAGCCCCAGCATTTT
>NA|TRBJ1-6|TRBV19|NA
CASSVSMRSPLHF
TGTGCCAGTAGTGTTAGCATGAGGTCACCCCTCCACTTT
>NA|TRBJ2-7|TRBV6-6|NA
CASSYGGGQNEQYF
TGTGCCAGCAGTTACGGGGGGGGGCAGAACGAGCAGTACTTC
>NA|TRBJ2-2|TRBV18|once
CASSPRQVSGELFF
TGTGCCAGCTCACCTCGACAGGTATCCGGGGAGCTGTTTTTT
>NA|TRBJ1-5|TRBV28|NA
CASSFYGAGSYQPQHF
TGTGCCAGCAGTTTTTATGGAGCGGGGTCCTATCAGCCCCAGCATTTT
>TRBD1|TRBJ2-1|TRBV5-1|NA
CASSLDKTGSYNEQFF
TGCGCCAGCAGCTTGGACAAGACAGGGTCCTACAATGAGCAGTTCTTC
>NA|TRBJ1-3|TRBV18|NA
CASSPRGPTGNTIYF
TGTGCCAGCTCACCACGGGGGCCCACTGGAAACACCATATATTTT
>NA|TRBJ2-1|TRBV19|NA
CASSIDGGPLNEQFF
TGTGCCAGTAGTATAGACGGGGGGCCTCTGAATGAGCAGTTCTTC
>NA|TRBJ2-3|TRBV6-5|NA
CATTVIGGTDTQYF
TGTGCCACCACGGTAATAGGGGGCACAGATACGCAGTATTTT
>TRBD2|TRBJ2-1|TRBV11-2|NA
CASSKLALGSYNEQFF
TGTGCCAGCAGCAAACTAGCGTTAGGCTCCTACAATGAGCAGTTCTTC
>NA|TRBJ2-7|TRBV7-2|NA
CASSDLGGDYEQYF
TGTGCCAGCAGCGACTTAGGGGGGGACTACGAGCAGTACTTC
>NA|TRBJ1-5|TRBV5-8|once
CASSLDRIYSNQPQHF
TGTGCCAGCAGCCTAGACAGGATATATAGCAATCAGCCCCAGCATTTT
>NA|TRBJ1-5|TRBV6-1|NA
CASSEEDYGNQPQHF
TGTGCCAGCAGTGAAGAGGACTACGGGAATCAGCCCCAGCATTTT
>TRBD1|TRBJ2-7|TRBV7-9|NA
CASSLLPGTGHYEQYF
TGTGCCAGCAGCTTACTACCCGGGACAGGGCACTACGAGCAGTACTTC
>NA|TRBJ2-3|TRBV6-5|NA
CASSKQRASTDTQYF
TGTGCCAGCAGTAAGCAGCGGGCTAGCACAGATACGCAGTATTTT
>NA|TRBJ1-1|TRBV6-1|NA
CASTSSRGDTEAFF
TGTGCCAGCACCTCCTCCCGGGGGGACACTGAAGCTTTCTTT
>TRBD2|TRBJ2-1|TRBV7-3|NA
CASSLGGTTSYNEQFF
TGTGCCAGCAGCTTGGGGGGGACCACCTCCTACAATGAGCAGTTCTTC
>TRBD2|TRBJ2-5|TRBV18|NA
CASSPGGSQETQYF
TGTGCCAGCTCTCCGGGGGGGTCCCAAGAGACCCAGTACTTC
>NA|TRBJ2-5|TRBV5-1|NA
CASSLGEVLASSETQYF
TGCGCCAGCTCCTTAGGGGAGGTTTTAGCTAGCTCGGAGACCCAGTACTTC
>NA|TRBJ1-3|TRBV27|NA
CASSFGSSGNTIYF
TGTGCCAGCAGTTTTGGCAGCTCTGGAAACACCATATATTTT
>NA|TRBJ1-6|TRBV7-9|NA
CASASSYNSPLHF
TGTGCCAGCGCGAGCTCCTATAATTCACCCCTCCACTTT